This T cell receptor beta chain was captured by sequencing in a study of cytomegalovirus exposure and HLA in healthy donors. It was with 60 Vbeta and 13 Jbeta primers that the PCR ran. Some clones are missing from TCRdb's copy, which holds only in-frame ones; the method was immunoSEQ multiplex PCR. The data show some 69,000 clones, with more than 65% seen just once and under 3% held by the top ten. CDR3 length equals 16 residues. Germline-derived CDR1 and CDR2 are SSHAT and FNYEAQ (reference sequence). Of note for this clone: At one end the junction does not follow the germline gene, possibly because of a read error.

The receptor's source is a woman aged 25 to 39 in good health and CMV-seronegative. The rearrangement links TRBV7-7 to TRBJ2-3; 9 positions agree with TRBD2. Material: PBMCs. The CDR3 is CASSPLAGGPEDTQYF. The CDR3 DNA sequence: TGTGCTAGCAGCCCCTTGGCGGGAGGGCCAGAAGATACGCAGTATTTT. The variable domain in full, completed from reference TRBV7-7 and TRBJ2-3, reads GAGVSQSPRYKVTKRGQDVTLRCDPISSHATLYWYQQALGQGPEFLTYFNYEAQPDKSGLPSDRFSAERPEGSISTLTIQRTEQRDSAMYRCASSPLAGGPEDTQYFGPGTRLTVL.